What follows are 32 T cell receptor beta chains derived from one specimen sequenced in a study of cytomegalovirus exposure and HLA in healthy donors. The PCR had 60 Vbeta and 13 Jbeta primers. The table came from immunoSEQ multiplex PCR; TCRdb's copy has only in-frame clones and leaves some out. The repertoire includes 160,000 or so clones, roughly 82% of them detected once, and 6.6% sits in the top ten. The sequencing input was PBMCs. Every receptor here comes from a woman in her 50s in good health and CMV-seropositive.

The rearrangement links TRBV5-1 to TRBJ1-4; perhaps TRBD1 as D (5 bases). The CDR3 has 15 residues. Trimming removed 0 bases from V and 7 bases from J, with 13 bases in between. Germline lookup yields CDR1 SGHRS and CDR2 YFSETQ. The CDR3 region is CASSLVSPGREKLFF. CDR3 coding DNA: TGCGCCAGCAGCTTGGTTAGCCCAGGGCGTGAAAAACTGTTTTTT.

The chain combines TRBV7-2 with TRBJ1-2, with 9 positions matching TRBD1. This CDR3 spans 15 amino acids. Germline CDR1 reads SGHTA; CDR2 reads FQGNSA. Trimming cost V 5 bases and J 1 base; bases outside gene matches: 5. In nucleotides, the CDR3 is TGTGCCAGCAGCGCACAGGGGGCCGTTAACTATGGCTACACCTTC. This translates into CASSAQGAVNYGYTF.

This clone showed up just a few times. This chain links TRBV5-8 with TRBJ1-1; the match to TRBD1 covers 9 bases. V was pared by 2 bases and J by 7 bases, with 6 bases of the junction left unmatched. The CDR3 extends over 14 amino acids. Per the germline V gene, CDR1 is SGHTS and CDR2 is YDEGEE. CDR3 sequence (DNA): TGTGCCAGCAGCTTCGACAGGGGGGTAGGTGAAGCTTTCTTT. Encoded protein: CASSFDRGVGEAFF.

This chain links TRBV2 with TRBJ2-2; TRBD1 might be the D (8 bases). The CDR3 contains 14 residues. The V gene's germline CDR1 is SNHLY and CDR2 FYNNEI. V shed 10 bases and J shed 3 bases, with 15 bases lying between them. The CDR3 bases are TGTGCCACTGAACAGGGGGGGTACACCGGGGAGCTGTTTTTT. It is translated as CATEQGGYTGELFF.

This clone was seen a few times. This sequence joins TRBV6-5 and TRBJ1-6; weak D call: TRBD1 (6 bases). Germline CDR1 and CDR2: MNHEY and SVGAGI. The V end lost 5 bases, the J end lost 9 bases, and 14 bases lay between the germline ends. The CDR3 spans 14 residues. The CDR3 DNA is TGTGCCAGCAGTCCACAGGGATTGGGTTCACCCCTCCACTTT. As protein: CASSPQGLGSPLHF.

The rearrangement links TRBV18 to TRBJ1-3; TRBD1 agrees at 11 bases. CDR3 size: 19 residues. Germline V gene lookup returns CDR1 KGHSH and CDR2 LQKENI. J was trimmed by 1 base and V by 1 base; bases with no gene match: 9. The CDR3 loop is CASSPRTGGNYFSGNTIYF. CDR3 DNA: TGTGCCAGCTCACCACGGACAGGGGGCAATTATTTTTCTGGAAACACCATATATTTT.

CDR3 loop: CASSGLGTGDIQYF. The CDR3 region has the DNA TGTGCCAGCAGTGGGTTGGGGACAGGGGACATTCAGTACTTC. The chain recombines TRBV6-5 with TRBJ2-4, with TRBD1 matching 10 bases. The V gene end was trimmed by 5 bases and the J gene end by 8 bases; junction bases not matched to a gene: 6. CDR1 and CDR2 from the germline V gene are MNHEY and SVGAGI. The CDR3 sequence is 14 residues long.

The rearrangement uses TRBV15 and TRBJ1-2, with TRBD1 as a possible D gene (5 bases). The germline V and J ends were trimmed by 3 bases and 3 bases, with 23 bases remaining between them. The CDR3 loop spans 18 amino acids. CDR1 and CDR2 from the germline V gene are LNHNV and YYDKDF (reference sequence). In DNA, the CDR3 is TGTGCCACCAGCAGGATAATAAGGGGTAGAGAGAATGACTATGGCTACACCTTC. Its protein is CATSRIIRGRENDYGYTF.

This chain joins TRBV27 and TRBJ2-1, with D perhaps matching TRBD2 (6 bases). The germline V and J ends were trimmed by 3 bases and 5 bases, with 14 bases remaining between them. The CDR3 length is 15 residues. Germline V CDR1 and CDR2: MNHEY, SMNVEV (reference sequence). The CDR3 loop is CASSFRGYEDNEQFF. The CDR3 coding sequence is TGTGCCAGCAGTTTCCGGGGGTATGAGGACAATGAGCAGTTCTTC.

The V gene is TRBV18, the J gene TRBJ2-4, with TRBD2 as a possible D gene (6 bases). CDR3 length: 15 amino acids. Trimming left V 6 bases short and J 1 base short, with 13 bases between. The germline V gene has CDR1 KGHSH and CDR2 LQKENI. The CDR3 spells CASSRAGTAKNIQYF. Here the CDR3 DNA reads TGTGCCAGCTCGCGCGCGGGGACGGCCAAAAACATTCAGTACTTC.

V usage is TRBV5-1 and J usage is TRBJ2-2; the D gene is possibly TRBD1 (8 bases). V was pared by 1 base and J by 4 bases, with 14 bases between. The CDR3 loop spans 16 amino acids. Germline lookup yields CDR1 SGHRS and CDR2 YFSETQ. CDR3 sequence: CASSLSTGGGTGELFF. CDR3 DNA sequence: TGCGCCAGCAGCTTGTCAACAGGGGGGGGCACCGGGGAGCTGTTTTTT.

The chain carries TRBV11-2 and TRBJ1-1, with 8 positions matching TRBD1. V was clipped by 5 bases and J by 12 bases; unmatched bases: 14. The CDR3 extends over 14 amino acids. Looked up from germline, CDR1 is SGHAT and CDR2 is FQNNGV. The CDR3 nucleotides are TGTGCCAGCAGCCAAATTCCGGGACAGGTGAACACTTTCTTT. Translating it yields CASSQIPGQVNTFF.

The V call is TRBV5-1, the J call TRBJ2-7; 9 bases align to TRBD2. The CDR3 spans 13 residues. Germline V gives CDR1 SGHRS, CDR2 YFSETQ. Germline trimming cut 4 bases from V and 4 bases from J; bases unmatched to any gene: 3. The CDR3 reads CASSVTSGYEQYF. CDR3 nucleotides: TGCGCCAGCAGCGTGACTAGCGGTTACGAGCAGTACTTC.

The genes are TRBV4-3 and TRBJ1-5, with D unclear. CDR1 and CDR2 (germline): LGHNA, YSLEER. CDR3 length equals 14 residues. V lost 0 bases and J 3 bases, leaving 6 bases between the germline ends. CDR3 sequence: CASSQDPINQPQHF. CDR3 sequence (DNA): TGCGCCAGCAGCCAAGATCCCATCAATCAGCCCCAGCATTTT.

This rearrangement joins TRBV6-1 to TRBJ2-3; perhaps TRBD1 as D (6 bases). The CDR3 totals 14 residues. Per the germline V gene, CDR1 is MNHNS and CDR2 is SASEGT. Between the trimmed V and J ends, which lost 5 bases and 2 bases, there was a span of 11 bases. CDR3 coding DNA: TGTGCCAGCAGTCGGACAGAGACCACAGATACGCAGTATTTT. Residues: CASSRTETTDTQYF.

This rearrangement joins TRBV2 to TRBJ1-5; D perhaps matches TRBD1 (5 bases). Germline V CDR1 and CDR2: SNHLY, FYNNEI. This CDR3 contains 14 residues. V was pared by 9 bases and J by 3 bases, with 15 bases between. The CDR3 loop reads CASTFGGDNQPQHF. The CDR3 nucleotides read TGTGCCAGTACCTTTGGGGGGGACAATCAGCCCCAGCATTTT.

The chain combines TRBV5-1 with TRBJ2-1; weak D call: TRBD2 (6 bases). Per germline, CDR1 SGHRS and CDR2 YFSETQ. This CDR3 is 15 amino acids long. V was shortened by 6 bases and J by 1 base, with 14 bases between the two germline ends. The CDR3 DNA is TGCGCCAGCACTACGATCGGGGGTTCCTACAATGAGCAGTTCTTC. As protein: CASTTIGGSYNEQFF.

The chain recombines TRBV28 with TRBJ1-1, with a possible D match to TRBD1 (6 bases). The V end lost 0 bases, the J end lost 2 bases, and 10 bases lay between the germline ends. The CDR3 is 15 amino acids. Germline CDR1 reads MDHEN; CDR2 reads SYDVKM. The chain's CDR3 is CASSLWGASNTEAFF. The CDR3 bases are TGTGCCAGCAGTTTATGGGGGGCCTCCAACACTGAAGCTTTCTTT.

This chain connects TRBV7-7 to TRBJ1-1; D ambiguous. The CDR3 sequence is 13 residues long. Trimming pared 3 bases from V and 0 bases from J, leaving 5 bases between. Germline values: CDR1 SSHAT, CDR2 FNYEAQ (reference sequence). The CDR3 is CASSFDMNTEAFF. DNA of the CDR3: TGTGCCAGCAGCTTTGACATGAACACTGAAGCTTTCTTT.

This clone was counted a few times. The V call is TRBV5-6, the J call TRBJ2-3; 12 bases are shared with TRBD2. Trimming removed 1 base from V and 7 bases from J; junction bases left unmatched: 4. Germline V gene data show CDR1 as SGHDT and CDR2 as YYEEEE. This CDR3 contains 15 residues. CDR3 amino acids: CASSLSSGGDYTQYF. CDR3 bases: TGTGCCAGCAGCTTGTCTAGCGGGGGGGATTATACGCAGTATTTT. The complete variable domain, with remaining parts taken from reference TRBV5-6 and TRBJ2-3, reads DAGVTQSPTHLIKTRGQQVTLRCSPKSGHDTVSWYQQALGQGPQFIFQYYEEEERQRGNFPDRFSGHQFPNYSSELNVNALLLGDSALYLCASSLSSGGDYTQYFGPGTRLTVL.

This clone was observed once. For the CDR3, the DNA is TGTGCCAGCTCACGGGCAGGACAGAACATTCAGTACTTC. Translated, it gives CASSRAGQNIQYF. This rearrangement joins TRBV18 to TRBJ2-4; the D gene is possibly TRBD1 (6 bases). The CDR3 runs 13 residues. Germline values: CDR1 KGHSH, CDR2 LQKENI. Trimming shortened V by 4 bases and J by 7 bases, and 11 bases separated the two germline ends.

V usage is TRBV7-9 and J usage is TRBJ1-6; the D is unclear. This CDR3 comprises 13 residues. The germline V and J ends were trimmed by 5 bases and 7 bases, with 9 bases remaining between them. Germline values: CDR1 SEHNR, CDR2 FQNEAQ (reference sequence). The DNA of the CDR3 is TGTGCCAGCAGCCCAGCGACCAATTCACCCCTCCACTTT. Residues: CASSPATNSPLHF.

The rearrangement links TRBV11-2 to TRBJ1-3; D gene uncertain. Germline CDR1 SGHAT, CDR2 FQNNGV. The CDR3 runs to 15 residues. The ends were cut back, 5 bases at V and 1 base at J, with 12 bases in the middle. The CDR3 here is CASSLVRGSGNTIYF. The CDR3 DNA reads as TGTGCCAGCAGCCTGGTACGGGGTTCTGGAAACACCATATATTTT.

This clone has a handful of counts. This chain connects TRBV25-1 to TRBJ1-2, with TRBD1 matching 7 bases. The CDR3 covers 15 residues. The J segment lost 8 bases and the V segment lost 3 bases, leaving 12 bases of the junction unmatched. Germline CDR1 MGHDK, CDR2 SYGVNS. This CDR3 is CASSESGTVLSGYTF. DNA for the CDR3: TGTGCCAGCAGTGAGTCCGGGACAGTTTTATCGGGCTACACCTTC.

The CDR3 sequence: CASSSSGQLINSPLHF. DNA for the CDR3: TGTGCCAGCAGTTCATCGGGACAACTTATCAATTCACCCCTCCACTTT. The V and J genes are TRBV27 and TRBJ1-6; D is possibly TRBD1 (6 bases). Trimming shortened V by 4 bases and J by 7 bases, and 17 bases separated the two germline ends. This CDR3 has 16 amino acids. Per germline, CDR1 MNHEY and CDR2 SMNVEV (reference sequence).

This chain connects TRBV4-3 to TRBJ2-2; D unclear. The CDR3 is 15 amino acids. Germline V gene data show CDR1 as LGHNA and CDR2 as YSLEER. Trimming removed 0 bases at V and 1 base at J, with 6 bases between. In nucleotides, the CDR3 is TGCGCCAGCAGCCAAGAACTACAGAACACCGGGGAGCTGTTTTTT. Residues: CASSQELQNTGELFF.

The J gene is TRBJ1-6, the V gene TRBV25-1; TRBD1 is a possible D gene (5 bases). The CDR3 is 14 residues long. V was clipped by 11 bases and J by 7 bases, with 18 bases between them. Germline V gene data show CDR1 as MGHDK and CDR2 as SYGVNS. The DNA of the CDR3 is TGTGCCTCCCACAACGGGGGGTGGAATTCACCCCTCCACTTT. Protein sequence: CASHNGGWNSPLHF.

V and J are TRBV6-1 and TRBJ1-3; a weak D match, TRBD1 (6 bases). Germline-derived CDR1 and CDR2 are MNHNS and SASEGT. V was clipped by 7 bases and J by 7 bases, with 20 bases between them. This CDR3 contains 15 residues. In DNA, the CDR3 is TGTGCCAGCACAAAAGGGGGTGATTGGTCGAACACCATATATTTT. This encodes CASTKGGDWSNTIYF.

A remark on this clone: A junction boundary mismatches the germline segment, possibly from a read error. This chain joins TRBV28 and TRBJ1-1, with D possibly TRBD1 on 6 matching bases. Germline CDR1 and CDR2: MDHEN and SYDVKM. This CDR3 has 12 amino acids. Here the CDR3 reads CASSFPDRPVIF. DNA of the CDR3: TGTGCCAGCAGTTTCCCCGACAGGCCAGTTATCTTT.

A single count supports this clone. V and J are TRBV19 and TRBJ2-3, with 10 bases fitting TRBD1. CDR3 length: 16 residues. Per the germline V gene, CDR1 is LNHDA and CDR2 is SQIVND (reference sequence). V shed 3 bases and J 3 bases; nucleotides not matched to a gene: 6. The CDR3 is CASSISGTGATDTQYF. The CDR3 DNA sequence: TGTGCCAGTAGTATTTCCGGGACAGGGGCAACAGATACGCAGTATTTT.

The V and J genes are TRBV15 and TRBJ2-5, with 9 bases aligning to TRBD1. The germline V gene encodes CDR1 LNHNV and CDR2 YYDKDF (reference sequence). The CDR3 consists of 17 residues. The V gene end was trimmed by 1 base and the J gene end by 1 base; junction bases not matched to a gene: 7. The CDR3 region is CATSRGSGQGTQETQYF. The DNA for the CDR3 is TGTGCCACCAGCAGAGGATCGGGACAGGGTACCCAAGAGACCCAGTACTTC.

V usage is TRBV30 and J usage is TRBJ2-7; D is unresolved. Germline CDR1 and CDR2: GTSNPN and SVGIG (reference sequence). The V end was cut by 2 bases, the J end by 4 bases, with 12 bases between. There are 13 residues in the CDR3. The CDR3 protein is CAWSRRSVYEQYF. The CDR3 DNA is TGTGCCTGGAGTCGGCGCAGCGTATACGAGCAGTACTTC.